The rows below give T cell receptor beta chains drawn from one sample of a study of beta chain features in type 1 diabetes. Libraries were prepared by immunoSEQ multiplex PCR; TCRdb keeps only in-frame clonotypes and omits some of them. The sample shows roughly 50,000 clones, approximately 44% of them seen only once. Material for sequencing was stem cell memory CD4+ T cells from blood. These receptors came from a young man with type 1 diabetes. CDR3s include the opening cysteine and the closing phenylalanine or tryptophan. Fields, in order: D gene, V gene, clone size, J gene, CDR3 DNA, CDR3 protein. A D gene is named only where the DNA matches it firmly. The listing skips clone size in some rows; elsewhere it reads once, few, many or a size class.

>TRBD1|TRBV5-1|NA|TRBJ1-2
TGCGCCAGCAGCGTGGGACAGGGGGCGGGTGGCTACACCTTC
CASSVGQGAGGYTF
>NA|TRBV4-2|few|TRBJ2-1
TGTGCCAGCAGCCAAGCTCTAGCGTTTGAGCAGTTCTTC
CASSQALAFEQFF
>TRBD1|TRBV5-1|few|TRBJ1-1
TGCGCCAGCAGCTCACTCAGGGGGCGAGAGGACACTGAAGCTTTCTTT
CASSSLRGREDTEAFF
>NA|TRBV6-6|NA|TRBJ2-2
TGTGCCAGCAGGTCGACTAGCGGGGAGCTGTTTTTT
CASRSTSGELFF
>NA|TRBV5-6|NA|TRBJ1-1
TGTGCCAGCAGCTTTAGAAACACTGAAGCTTTCTTT
CASSFRNTEAFF
>NA|TRBV5-1|NA|TRBJ2-1
TGCGCCAGCAGCTTTCTCAATGAGCAGTTCTTC
CASSFLNEQFF
>NA|TRBV7-2|few|TRBJ2-6
TGTGCCAGCAGCTTGCCAGGGCAGATATACGACTCTGGGGCCAACGTCCTGACTTTC
CASSLPGQIYDSGANVLTF
>TRBD1|TRBV28|NA|TRBJ2-7
TGTGCCAGCACCTCCACCGGGACAGGCACCTACGAGCAGTACTTC
CASTSTGTGTYEQYF
>TRBD2|TRBV2|few|TRBJ2-7
TGTGCCAGCGGGTCCGGGACTAGCGGGAGTCGGTACGAGCAGTACTTC
CASGSGTSGSRYEQYF
>TRBD1|TRBV29-1|few|TRBJ1-2
TGCAGCGTTGTTGGGACAGCCTATGGCTACACCTTC
CSVVGTAYGYTF
>NA|TRBV7-3|NA|TRBJ2-5
TGTGCCAGCAGCTTAACCGCGGGGCCAGGGACCCAGTACTTC
CASSLTAGPGTQYF
>TRBD1|TRBV13|NA|TRBJ2-1
TGTGCCACCAGATGGACAGGGACATACAATGAGCAGTTCTTC
CATRWTGTYNEQFF
>NA|TRBV5-1|NA|TRBJ2-4
TGCGCCAGCAGCGAATTCAGGGGCGCGGGCAAAAACATTCAGTACTTC
CASSEFRGAGKNIQYF
>TRBD1|TRBV5-1|NA|TRBJ1-5
TGCGCCAGCATGCCCCAAACAGGGGACGGTCAGCCCCAGCATTTT
CASMPQTGDGQPQHF
>TRBD2|TRBV5-1|NA|TRBJ2-1
TGCGCCAGCAGCTTGTTGGCTAGCGGGAACAACAATGAGCAGTTCTTC
CASSLLASGNNNEQFF
>NA|TRBV5-1|NA|TRBJ2-7
TGCGCCAGCAGCTTGGAGATATTACAGGGTCGAGAGCAGTACTTC
CASSLEILQGREQYF
>TRBD2|TRBV7-2|few|TRBJ2-5
TGTGCCAGCAGCCGAGGACTAGCGGGAGGAGAGACCCAGTACTTC
CASSRGLAGGETQYF
>NA|TRBV18|NA|TRBJ1-1
TGTGCCAGCTCACCAGGGAGAACTGAAGCTTTCTTT
CASSPGRTEAFF
>NA|TRBV6-1|NA|TRBJ2-3
TGTGCCAGCAGCCGAAGGGGTTTCACAGATACGCAGTATTTT
CASSRRGFTDTQYF
>TRBD2|TRBV2|NA|TRBJ2-4
TGTGCCAGCAGCTTACATCCGGGGGGGTCCAAAAGGAACATTCAGTACTTC
CASSLHPGGSKRNIQYF
>TRBD1|TRBV30|NA|TRBJ1-1
TGTGCCAACGGACAGGTTTCGAACACTGAAGCTTTCTTT
CANGQVSNTEAFF
>TRBD2|TRBV10-3|NA|TRBJ2-2
TGTGCCATCAGTGACCAGACTAGCGCAGGAGAGCTGTTTTTT
CAISDQTSAGELFF
>NA|TRBV29-1|few|TRBJ2-3
TGCAGCGTTGGAGGCGTCCTTGGCACAGATACGCAGTATTTT
CSVGGVLGTDTQYF
>NA|TRBV30|NA|TRBJ2-3
TGTGCCTGGAGTGTAGGCCAGGGTACAGATACGCAGTATTTT
CAWSVGQGTDTQYF
>NA|TRBV6-5|few|TRBJ2-1
TGTGCCAGCAGTTATTCGGAGCGGCACCCAAACAATGAGCAGTTCTTC
CASSYSERHPNNEQFF
>TRBD1|TRBV9|NA|TRBJ2-7
TGTGCCAGCAGCATAACAGGGGGCGAGCAGTACTTC
CASSITGGEQYF
>TRBD2|TRBV7-9|NA|TRBJ2-7
TGTGCCAGCAGCCGTGGACTAGCGGGAGGACTATCCTACGAGCAGTACTTC
CASSRGLAGGLSYEQYF
>NA|TRBV5-4|NA|TRBJ1-1
TGTGCCAGCAGCTTCGATACGAGGAACACTGAAGCTTTCTTT
CASSFDTRNTEAFF
>NA|TRBV7-2|NA|TRBJ2-1
TGTGCCAGCAGCTTAGGTTCTGCGGGCGCGGGCTTCAATGAGCAGTTCTTC
CASSLGSAGAGFNEQFF
>NA|TRBV21-1|few|TRBJ1-1
TGTGCCAGCAGCAAAGGGGCAGGTCCCATGAACACTGAAGCTTTCTTT
CASSKGAGPMNTEAFF
>TRBD1|TRBV28|NA|TRBJ1-5
TGTGCCAGCAGTGTTGTGGGACAGTCTCAGCCCCAGCATTTT
CASSVVGQSQPQHF
>NA|TRBV9|NA|TRBJ2-1
TGTTCCAGGTCGCGAGGTGAGCAGTTCTTC
CSRSRGEQFF
>TRBD2|TRBV4-2|NA|TRBJ2-7
TGTGCCAGCAGCCGCACGGTCGGGGAGCGGGAGAATGTAGCTCCCGAGCAGTACTTC
CASSRTVGERENVAPEQYF
>TRBD2|TRBV18|NA|TRBJ2-7
TGTGCCAGCTCACCGAACGGGAGGGGATACGAGCAGTACTTC
CASSPNGRGYEQYF
>TRBD2|TRBV28|few|TRBJ2-7
TGTGCCAGCAGCTCTAGCGGGAGGGCCGTGAACGAGCAGTACTTC
CASSSSGRAVNEQYF
>NA|TRBV11-1|NA|TRBJ2-7
TGTGCCAGCAGCTTTTACGGGGGTGACGAGCAGTACTTC
CASSFYGGDEQYF
>NA|TRBV6-4|NA|TRBJ2-2
TGTGCCAGCAGTTTGACTCCGACCGGGGAGCTGTTTTTT
CASSLTPTGELFF
>NA|TRBV10-3|NA|TRBJ1-2
TGTGCCATCAGTGGGGGGGGAGCCTATGGCTACACCTTC
CAISGGGAYGYTF
>NA|TRBV2|NA|TRBJ1-1
TGTGCCAGCAGTGACAGGCTGAACACTGAAGCTTTCTTT
CASSDRLNTEAFF
>NA|TRBV28|once|TRBJ2-1
TGTGCCAGCAGCCGGACGCCAGGGCGAATGGACAATGAGCAGTTCTTC
CASSRTPGRMDNEQFF
>TRBD1|TRBV18|NA|TRBJ2-7
TGTGCCAGCTCACCTCTCGGGACAGGGGGGTACGAGCAGTACTTC
CASSPLGTGGYEQYF
>TRBD1|TRBV28|few|TRBJ2-3
TGTGCCAGCAGTTTACTATTGGGACAGAGCACAGATACGCAGTATTTT
CASSLLLGQSTDTQYF
>TRBD1|TRBV10-2|few|TRBJ2-1
TGCGCCAGCCTCCCTGTAGGGGGCGCGGAGTTCTTC
CASLPVGGAEFF
>NA|TRBV5-1|NA|TRBJ2-2
TGCGCCAGCAGCCAGGGAACGAACACCGGGGAGCTGTTTTTT
CASSQGTNTGELFF
>NA|TRBV2|few|TRBJ2-2
TGTGCCAGCAAAGAGGCCGAGAACACCGGGGAGCTGTTTTTT
CASKEAENTGELFF
>NA|TRBV6-5|NA|TRBJ1-1
TGTGCCAGCAGAACCGGGAGGGGCACTGAAGCTTTCTTT
CASRTGRGTEAFF
>NA|TRBV18|few|TRBJ2-2
TGTGCCAGCTCACCGTTTACAGGGTCGAGGGACACCGGGGAGCTGTTTTTT
CASSPFTGSRDTGELFF
>TRBD2|TRBV5-4|few|TRBJ2-5
TGTGCCAGCAGCTTGGGCCCGACTAGCGGGAGGGAGACCCAGTACTTC
CASSLGPTSGRETQYF